The source of this T cell receptor (beta chain) is a study of PD-1 blockade in classical Hodgkin lymphoma. Study results and caveats: Complete responders possessed baseline diversity comparable to newly diagnosed patients.

Using immunoSEQ multiplex PCR, the repertoire was profiled, and TCRdb retains in-frame clones only, with some absent. Of about 30,000 clones in the sample, more than 80% are singletons; the top ten hold approximately 0.62%. This clone was seen only once. The antigen is not known. The time point is: cycle 4 day 1 (C4D1), after six to seven weeks of nivolumab. Relapse after autologous stem cell transplantation occurred in every patient, and brentuximab vedotin exposure varied. Researchers report purifying CD4+ T cells from thawed PBMCs by magnetic negative selection. The source of this sequence is a human donor with classical Hodgkin lymphoma. The starting material was CD4+ T cells from blood, obtained before the fourth cycle of nivolumab.

The CDR3 DNA is TGCGCCAGCAGCTTGAGGTCTGGGGCCAACGTCCTGACTTTC. It encodes CASSLRSGANVLTF. This sequence joins TRBV5-1 and TRBJ2-6; D is undetermined. Germline-derived CDR1 and CDR2 are SGHRS and YFSETQ. There are 14 residues in the CDR3. V lost 1 base and J 1 base, leaving 3 bases between the germline ends.